The sequence of this T cell receptor (beta chain) was determined in a study of vaccination and CD4 T cells after COVID-19. For the study at large: Six males and four females, two Hispanic, made up the convalescents. General study findings and limits: There was no significant change from approximately 21 to 38 median reactive clonotypes.

The time point was: late sampling 161 to 241 days after vaccination in a few convalescent patients. Worth noting for this clonotype: Its antigen is still unknown.

V was clipped by 3 bases and J by 5 bases, with 17 bases between them. The CDR3 sequence is 15 residues long. CDR1 is DFQATT, CDR2 SNEGSKA, per germline (reference sequence). MiXCR was run by TCRdb on the PCR reads, yielding one entry per CDR3 protein. The table lists approximately 40,000 distinct CDR3 sequences, more than 30% of them singletons, with 5.8% in the top ten. Here the sequenced sample was CD4+ T cells from blood, taken about 7 months after SARS-CoV-2 vaccination. The chain links TRBV20-1 to TRBJ2-1, with D unresolved. This clonotype was obtained from a human donor who had recovered from COVID-19. As DNA, the CDR3 is TGCAGTGCTAGTCGGGTGTCTGGTCGGAACAATGAGCAGTTCTTC. It encodes CSASRVSGRNNEQFF.